This entry lists 6 T cell receptor beta chains sequenced from one sample in a study of cytomegalovirus exposure and HLA in healthy donors. With 60 Vbeta and 13 Jbeta primers, the PCR was carried out. TCRdb's table, derived via immunoSEQ multiplex PCR, lists solely in-frame clones and lacks some. The sample holds 150,000 to 250,000 clones, around 86% seen once. The specimen sequenced was PBMCs. The receptor source for this set is a woman aged 45-65 years in good health and CMV-seropositive.

The rearrangement uses TRBV9 and TRBJ1-6; D gene uncertain. The CDR3 has 15 residues. CDR1 SGDLS and CDR2 YYNGEE come from the germline V gene. Trimming removed 0 bases from V and 5 bases from J, with 9 bases in between. The CDR3 sequence: CASSVALPDNSPLHF. The CDR3 nucleotides are TGTGCCAGCAGCGTAGCTTTACCGGATAATTCACCCCTCCACTTT.

The genes are TRBV9 and TRBJ2-3; D remains ambiguous. Trimming stripped 0 bases from V and 5 bases from J, with 7 bases between. The germline gives CDR1 SGDLS, CDR2 YYNGEE. This CDR3 comprises 13 residues. In DNA form, the CDR3 reads TGTGCCAGCAGCGTAGTCCACAGAGATACGCAGTATTTT. The encoded protein is CASSVVHRDTQYF.

The chain links TRBV5-6 to TRBJ2-5; 7 positions agree with TRBD2. This CDR3 region has 16 residues. Per the germline V gene, CDR1 is SGHDT and CDR2 is YYEEEE. J was trimmed by 11 bases and V by 1 base; bases with no gene match: 17. The DNA for the CDR3 is TGTGCCAGCAGCTTGTTGGGGGACGGGGGGTTCCTTAAGCAGTACTTC. Translating it yields CASSLLGDGGFLKQYF.

CDR3 in DNA: TGCAGCGTTCCGGGACAGGGGAAAGGGAATGAGCAGTTCTTC. Translated: CSVPGQGKGNEQFF. The chain has TRBV29-1 and TRBJ2-1, with 10 bases fitting TRBD1. In germline, CDR1 is SQVTM, CDR2 ANQGSEA. The CDR3 is 14 amino acids. Germline trimming cut 5 bases from V and 7 bases from J; bases unmatched to any gene: 8.

V gene TRBV5-1 combines with J gene TRBJ2-1, with D uncertain. The V gene lost 1 base and the J gene lost 0 bases, with 17 bases spanning the gap. Germline CDR1 reads SGHRS; CDR2 reads YFSETQ. The CDR3 covers 18 residues. This CDR3 is CASSLTAVAQSSYNEQFF. The CDR3 bases are TGCGCCAGCAGCTTGACGGCAGTAGCCCAGAGCTCCTACAATGAGCAGTTCTTC.

This chain links TRBV28 with TRBJ2-7, with 10 positions matching TRBD2. The ends lost 6 bases at V and 2 bases at J; junction bases unmatched: 10. The germline V gene encodes CDR1 MDHEN and CDR2 SYDVKM. The CDR3 sequence is 16 residues long. CDR3 bases: TGTGCCAGCAGGGGGCCCCTAGCGGGAGCCCCCTACGAGCAGTACTTC. Protein: CASRGPLAGAPYEQYF. The whole variable domain, filled in from reference TRBV28 and TRBJ2-7, reads DVKVTQSSRYLVKRTGEKVFLECVQDMDHENMFWYRQDPGLGLRLIYFSYDVKMKEKGDIPEGYSVSREKKERFSLILESASTNQTSMYLCASRGPLAGAPYEQYFGPGTRLTVT.